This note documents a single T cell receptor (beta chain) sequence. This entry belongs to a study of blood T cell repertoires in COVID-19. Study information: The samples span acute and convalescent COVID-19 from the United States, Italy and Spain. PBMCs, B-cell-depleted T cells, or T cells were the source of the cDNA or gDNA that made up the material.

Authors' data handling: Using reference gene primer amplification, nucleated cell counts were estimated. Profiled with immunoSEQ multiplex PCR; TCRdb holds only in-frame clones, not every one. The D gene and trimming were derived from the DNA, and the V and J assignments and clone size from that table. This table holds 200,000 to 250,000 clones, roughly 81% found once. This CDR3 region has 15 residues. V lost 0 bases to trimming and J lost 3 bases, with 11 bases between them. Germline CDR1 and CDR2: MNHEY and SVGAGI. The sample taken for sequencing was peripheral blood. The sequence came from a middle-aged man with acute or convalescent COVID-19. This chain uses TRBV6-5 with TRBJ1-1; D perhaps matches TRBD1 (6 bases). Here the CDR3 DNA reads TGTGCCAGCAGTTACTCGGGGGCGGGGGACACTGAAGCTTTCTTT. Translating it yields CASSYSGAGDTEAFF.